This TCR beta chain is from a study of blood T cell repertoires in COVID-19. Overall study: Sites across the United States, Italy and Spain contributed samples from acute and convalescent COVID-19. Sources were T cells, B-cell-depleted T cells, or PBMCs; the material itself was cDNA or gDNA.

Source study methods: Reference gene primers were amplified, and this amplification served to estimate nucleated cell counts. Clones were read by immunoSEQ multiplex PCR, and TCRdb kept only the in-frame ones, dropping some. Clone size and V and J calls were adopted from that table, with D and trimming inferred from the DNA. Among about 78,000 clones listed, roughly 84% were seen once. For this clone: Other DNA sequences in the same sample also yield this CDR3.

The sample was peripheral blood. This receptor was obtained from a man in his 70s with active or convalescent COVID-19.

The CDR3 loop is CASRRDSQETQYF. The CDR3 bases are TGTGCCAGCCGCCGGGACTCCCAAGAGACCCAGTACTTC. This chain uses TRBV6-5 with TRBJ2-5; maybe TRBD2 (6 bases). Germline V gene sequence: CDR1 MNHEY, CDR2 SVGAGI. V was pared by 8 bases and J by 1 base, with 11 bases between. This CDR3 contains 13 residues.